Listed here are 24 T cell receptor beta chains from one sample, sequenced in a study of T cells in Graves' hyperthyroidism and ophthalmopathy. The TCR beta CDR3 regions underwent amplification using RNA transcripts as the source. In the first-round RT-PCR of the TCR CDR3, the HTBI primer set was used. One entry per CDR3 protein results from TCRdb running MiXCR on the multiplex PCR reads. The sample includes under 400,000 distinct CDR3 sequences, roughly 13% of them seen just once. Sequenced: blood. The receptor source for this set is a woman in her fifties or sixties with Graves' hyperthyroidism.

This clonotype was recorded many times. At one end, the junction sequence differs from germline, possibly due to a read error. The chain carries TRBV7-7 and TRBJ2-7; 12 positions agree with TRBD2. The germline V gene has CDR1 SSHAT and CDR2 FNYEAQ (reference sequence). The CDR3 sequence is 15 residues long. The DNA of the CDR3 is TGTGCTAGCAGCGCCTCGACTAGCGGGAGCTACGAGCAGTACTTC. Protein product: CASSASTSGSYEQYF.

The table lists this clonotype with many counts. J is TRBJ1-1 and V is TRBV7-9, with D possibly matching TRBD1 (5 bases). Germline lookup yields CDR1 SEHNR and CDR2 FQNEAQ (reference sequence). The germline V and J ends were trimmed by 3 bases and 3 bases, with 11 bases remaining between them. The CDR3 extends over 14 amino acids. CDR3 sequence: CASSFDSRDTEAFF. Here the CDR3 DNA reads TGTGCCAGCAGCTTTGACAGTCGGGACACTGAAGCTTTCTTT. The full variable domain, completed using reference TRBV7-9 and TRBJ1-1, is DTGVSQNPRHKITKRGQNVTFRCDPISEHNRLYWYRQTLGQGPEFLTYFQNEAQLEKSRLLSDRFSAERPKGSFSTLEIQRTEQGDSAMYLCASSFDSRDTEAFFGQGTRLTVV.

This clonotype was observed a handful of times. CDR3 DNA: TGTGCCAGCAGCTTAGCGGCTAGCGGGAGGTGGGTCAATGAGCAGTTCTTC. This gives the protein CASSLAASGRWVNEQFF. This chain joins TRBV7-9 and TRBJ2-1, with 11 bases identical to TRBD2. Losses at the gene ends were 0 bases for V and 6 bases for J; bases not matched to a gene: 7. The CDR3 has 17 residues. Germline CDR1 SEHNR, CDR2 FQNEAQ (reference sequence). The full variable domain, in which reference TRBV7-9 and TRBJ2-1 provide the parts outside the CDR3, is DTGVSQNPRHKITKRGQNVTFRCDPISEHNRLYWYRQTLGQGPEFLTYFQNEAQLEKSRLLSDRFSAERPKGSFSTLEIQRTEQGDSAMYLCASSLAASGRWVNEQFFGPGTRLTVL.

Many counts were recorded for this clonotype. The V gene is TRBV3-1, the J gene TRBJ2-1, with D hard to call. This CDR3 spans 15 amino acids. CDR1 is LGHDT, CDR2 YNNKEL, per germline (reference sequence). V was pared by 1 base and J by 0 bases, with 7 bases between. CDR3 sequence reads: CASSQAGSSYNEQFF. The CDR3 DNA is TGTGCCAGCAGCCAAGCGGGTAGCTCCTACAATGAGCAGTTCTTC.

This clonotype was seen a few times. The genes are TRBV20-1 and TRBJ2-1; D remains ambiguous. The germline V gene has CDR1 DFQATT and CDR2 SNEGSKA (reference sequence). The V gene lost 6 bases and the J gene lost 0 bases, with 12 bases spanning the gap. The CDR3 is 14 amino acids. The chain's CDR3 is CSALEQSSYNEQFF. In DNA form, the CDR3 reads TGCAGTGCCCTCGAGCAGAGCTCCTACAATGAGCAGTTCTTC.

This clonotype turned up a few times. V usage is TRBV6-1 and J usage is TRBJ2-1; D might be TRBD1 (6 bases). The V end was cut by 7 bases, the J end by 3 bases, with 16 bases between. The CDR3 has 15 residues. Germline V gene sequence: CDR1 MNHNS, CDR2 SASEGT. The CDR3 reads CASTMWDTNYNEQFF. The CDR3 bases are TGTGCCAGCACCATGTGGGACACAAACTACAATGAGCAGTTCTTC.

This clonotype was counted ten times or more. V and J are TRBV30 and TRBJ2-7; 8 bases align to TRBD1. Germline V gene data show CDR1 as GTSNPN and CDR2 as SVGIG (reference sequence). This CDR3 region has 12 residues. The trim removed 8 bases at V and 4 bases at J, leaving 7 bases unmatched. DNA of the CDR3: TGTGCCAGCCGGGACAGGCGGTACGAGCAGTACTTC. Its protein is CASRDRRYEQYF.

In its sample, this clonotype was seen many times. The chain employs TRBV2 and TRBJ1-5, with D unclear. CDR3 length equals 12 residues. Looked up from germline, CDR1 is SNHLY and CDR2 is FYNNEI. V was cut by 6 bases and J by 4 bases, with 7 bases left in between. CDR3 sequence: CASRDNNQPQHF. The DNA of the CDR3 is TGTGCCAGCAGAGACAATAATCAGCCCCAGCATTTT.

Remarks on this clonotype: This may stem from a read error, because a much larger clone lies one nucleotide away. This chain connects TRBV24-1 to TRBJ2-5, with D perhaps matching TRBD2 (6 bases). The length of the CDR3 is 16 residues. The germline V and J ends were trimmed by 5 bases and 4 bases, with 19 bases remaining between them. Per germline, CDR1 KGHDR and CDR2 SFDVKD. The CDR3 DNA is TGTGCCACCAGTGGTTCGGGGGATTGGGGTAGAGAGACCCAGTACTTC. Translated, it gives CATSGSGDWGRETQYF.

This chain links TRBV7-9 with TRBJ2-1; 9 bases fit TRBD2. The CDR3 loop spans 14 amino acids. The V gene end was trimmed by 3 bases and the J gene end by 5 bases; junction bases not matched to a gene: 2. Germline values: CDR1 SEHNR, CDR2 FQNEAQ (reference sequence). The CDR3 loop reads CASSFSGGHNEQFF. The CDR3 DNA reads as TGTGCCAGCAGCTTTAGCGGGGGCCACAATGAGCAGTTCTTC. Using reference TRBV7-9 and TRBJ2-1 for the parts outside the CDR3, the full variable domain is DTGVSQNPRHKITKRGQNVTFRCDPISEHNRLYWYRQTLGQGPEFLTYFQNEAQLEKSRLLSDRFSAERPKGSFSTLEIQRTEQGDSAMYLCASSFSGGHNEQFFGPGTRLTVL.

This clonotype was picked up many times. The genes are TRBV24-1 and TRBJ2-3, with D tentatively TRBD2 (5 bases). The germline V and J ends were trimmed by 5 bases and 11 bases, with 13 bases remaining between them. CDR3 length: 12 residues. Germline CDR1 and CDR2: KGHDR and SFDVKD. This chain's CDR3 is CATSGSAVGQYF. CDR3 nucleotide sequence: TGTGCCACCAGTGGTAGCGCGGTGGGGCAGTATTTT.

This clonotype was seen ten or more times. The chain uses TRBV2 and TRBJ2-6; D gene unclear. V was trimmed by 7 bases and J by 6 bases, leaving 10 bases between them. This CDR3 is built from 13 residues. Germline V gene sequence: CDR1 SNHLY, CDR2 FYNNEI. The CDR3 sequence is CASKEPQANVLTF. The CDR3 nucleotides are TGTGCCAGCAAGGAGCCCCAGGCCAACGTCCTGACTTTC.

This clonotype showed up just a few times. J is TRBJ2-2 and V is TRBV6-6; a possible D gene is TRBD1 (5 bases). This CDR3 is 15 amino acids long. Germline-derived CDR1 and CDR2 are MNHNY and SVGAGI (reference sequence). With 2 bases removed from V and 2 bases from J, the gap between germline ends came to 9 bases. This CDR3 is CASSYLDINTGELFF. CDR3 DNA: TGTGCCAGCAGTTACCTGGACATAAACACCGGGGAGCTGTTTTTT.

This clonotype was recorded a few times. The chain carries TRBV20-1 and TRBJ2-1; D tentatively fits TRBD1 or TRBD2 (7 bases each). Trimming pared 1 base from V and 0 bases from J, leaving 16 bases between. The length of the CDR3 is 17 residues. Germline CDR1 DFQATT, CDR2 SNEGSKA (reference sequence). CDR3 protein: CSARAGGLTSSYNEQFF. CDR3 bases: TGCAGTGCTAGAGCAGGGGGACTAACCAGCTCCTACAATGAGCAGTTCTTC.

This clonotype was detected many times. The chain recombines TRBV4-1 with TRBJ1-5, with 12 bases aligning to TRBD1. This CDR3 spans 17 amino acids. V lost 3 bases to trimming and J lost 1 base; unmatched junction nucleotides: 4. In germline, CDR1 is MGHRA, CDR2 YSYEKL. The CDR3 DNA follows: TGCGCCAGCAGCCACAGAGGGACAGGGGGCAGCAATCAGCCCCAGCATTTT. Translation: CASSHRGTGGSNQPQHF.

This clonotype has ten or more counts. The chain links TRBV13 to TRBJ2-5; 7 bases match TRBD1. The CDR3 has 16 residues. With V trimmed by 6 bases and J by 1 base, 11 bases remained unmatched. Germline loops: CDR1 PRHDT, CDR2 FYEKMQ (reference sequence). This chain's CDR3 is CASSSQGVWGQETQYF. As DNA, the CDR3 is TGTGCCAGCAGTTCGCAGGGGGTTTGGGGCCAAGAGACCCAGTACTTC.

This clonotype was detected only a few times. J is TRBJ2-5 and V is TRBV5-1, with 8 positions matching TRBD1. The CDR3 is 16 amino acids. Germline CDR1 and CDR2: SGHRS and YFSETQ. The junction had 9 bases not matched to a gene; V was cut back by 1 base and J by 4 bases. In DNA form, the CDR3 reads TGCGCCAGCAGCTTGCTCCAGGGGGCGCGGGGAGAGACCCAGTACTTC. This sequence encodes CASSLLQGARGETQYF.

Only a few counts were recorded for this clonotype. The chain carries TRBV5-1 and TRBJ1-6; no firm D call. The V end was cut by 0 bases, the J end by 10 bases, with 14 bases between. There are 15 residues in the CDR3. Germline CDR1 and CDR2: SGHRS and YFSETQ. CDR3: CASSLGTGAGSPLHF. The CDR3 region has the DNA TGCGCCAGCAGCTTGGGCACGGGAGCGGGATCACCCCTCCACTTT. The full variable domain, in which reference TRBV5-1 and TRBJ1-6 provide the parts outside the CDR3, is KAGVTQTPRYLIKTRGQQVTLSCSPISGHRSVSWYQQTPGQGLQFLFEYFSETQRNKGNFPGRFSGRQFSNSRSEMNVSTLELGDSALYLCASSLGTGAGSPLHFGNGTRLTVT.

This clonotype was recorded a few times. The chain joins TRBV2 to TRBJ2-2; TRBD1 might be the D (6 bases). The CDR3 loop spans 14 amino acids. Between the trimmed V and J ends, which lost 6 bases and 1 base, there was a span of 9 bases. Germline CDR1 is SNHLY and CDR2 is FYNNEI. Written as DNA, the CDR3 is TGTGCCAGCAGGAGGGACAAGAACACCGGGGAGCTGTTTTTT. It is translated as CASRRDKNTGELFF.

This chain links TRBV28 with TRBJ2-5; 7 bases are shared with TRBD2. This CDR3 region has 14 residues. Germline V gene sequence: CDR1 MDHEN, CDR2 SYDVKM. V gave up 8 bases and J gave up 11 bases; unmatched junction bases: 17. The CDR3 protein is CASSLEAGVPSQYF. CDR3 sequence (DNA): TGTGCCAGCTCCCTCGAGGCGGGAGTGCCCTCTCAGTACTTC.

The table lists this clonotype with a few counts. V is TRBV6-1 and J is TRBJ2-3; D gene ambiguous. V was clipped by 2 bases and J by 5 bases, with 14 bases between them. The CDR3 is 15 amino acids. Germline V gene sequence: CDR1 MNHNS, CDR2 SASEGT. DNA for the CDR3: TGTGCCAGCAGTGAATTGAAGGCTAATGGAGATACGCAGTATTTT. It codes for CASSELKANGDTQYF.

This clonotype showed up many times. CDR3 bases: TGTGCTAGTGGTCCAGGACTAGCGGGAGGTGCCCAGTACTTC. It specifies CASGPGLAGGAQYF. The chain has TRBV12-5 and TRBJ2-5; 14 positions agree with TRBD2. Germline CDR1 and CDR2: LGHNT and FRNRAP. CDR3 size: 14 residues. The V and J ends lost 5 bases and 9 bases, in that order; junction bases with no gene match: 5.

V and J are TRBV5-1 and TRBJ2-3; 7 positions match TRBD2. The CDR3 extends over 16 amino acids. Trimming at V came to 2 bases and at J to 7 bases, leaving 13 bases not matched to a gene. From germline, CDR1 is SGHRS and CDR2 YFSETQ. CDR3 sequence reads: CASSFSGTTGQNTQYF. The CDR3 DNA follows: TGCGCCAGCAGCTTCTCCGGGACTACCGGCCAGAATACGCAGTATTTT.

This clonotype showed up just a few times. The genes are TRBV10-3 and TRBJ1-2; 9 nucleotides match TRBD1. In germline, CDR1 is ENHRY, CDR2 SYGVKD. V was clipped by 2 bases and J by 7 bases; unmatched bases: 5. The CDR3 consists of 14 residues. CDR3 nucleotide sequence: TGTGCCATCAGTGAGGGGACAGGGAGTTTTGGCTACACCTTC. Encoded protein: CAISEGTGSFGYTF.